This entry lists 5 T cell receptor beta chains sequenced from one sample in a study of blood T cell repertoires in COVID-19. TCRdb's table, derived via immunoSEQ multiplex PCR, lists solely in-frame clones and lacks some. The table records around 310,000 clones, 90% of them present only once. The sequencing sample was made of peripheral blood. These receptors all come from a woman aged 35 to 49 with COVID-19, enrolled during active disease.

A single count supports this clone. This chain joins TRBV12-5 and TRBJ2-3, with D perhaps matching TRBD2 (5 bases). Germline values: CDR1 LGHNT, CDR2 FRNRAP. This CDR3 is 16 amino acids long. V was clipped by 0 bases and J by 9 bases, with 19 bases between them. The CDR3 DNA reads TGTGCTAGTGGTTTGGTATCCGGGGTGGTAGCAGGAACGCAGTATTTT. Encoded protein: CASGLVSGVVAGTQYF. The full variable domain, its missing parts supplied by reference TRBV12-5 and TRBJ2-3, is DARVTQTPRHKVTEMGQEVTMRCQPILGHNTVFWYRQTMMQGLELLAYFRNRAPLDDSGMPKDRFSAEMPDATLATLKIQPSEPRDSAVYFCASGLVSGVVAGTQYFGPGTRLTVL.

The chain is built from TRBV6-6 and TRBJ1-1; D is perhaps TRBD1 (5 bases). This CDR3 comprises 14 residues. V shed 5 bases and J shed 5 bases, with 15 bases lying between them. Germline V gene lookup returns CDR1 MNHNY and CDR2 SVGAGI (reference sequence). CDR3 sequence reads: CASSKLVGGTEAFF. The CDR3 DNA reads TGTGCCAGCAGTAAACTCGTCGGGGGGACTGAAGCTTTCTTT.

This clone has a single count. In DNA form, the CDR3 reads TGTGCCAGCAGCCCGACAGGGGCGGGAGGCTACACCTTC. This encodes CASSPTGAGGYTF. The chain employs TRBV7-9 and TRBJ1-2, with 8 bases fitting TRBD1. Trimming took 5 bases from V and 8 from J; bases not matched to a gene: 7. The CDR3 length is 13 residues. The germline CDR1 and CDR2 sequences are SEHNR and FQNEAQ (reference sequence).

The CDR3 reads CASSAQRVPTEAFF. The CDR3 DNA is TGTGCCAGCAGTGCCCAGAGGGTTCCCACTGAAGCTTTCTTT. This chain connects TRBV2 to TRBJ1-1; D is ambiguous. V lost 4 bases and J 4 bases, leaving 13 bases between the germline ends. CDR1 and CDR2 from the germline V gene are SNHLY and FYNNEI. The CDR3 has 14 residues.

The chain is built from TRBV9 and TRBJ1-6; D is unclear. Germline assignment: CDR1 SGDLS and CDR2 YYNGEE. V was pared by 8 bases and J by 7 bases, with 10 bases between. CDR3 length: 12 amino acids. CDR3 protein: CASGGSNSPLHF. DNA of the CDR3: TGTGCCAGTGGAGGGTCCAATTCACCCCTCCACTTT. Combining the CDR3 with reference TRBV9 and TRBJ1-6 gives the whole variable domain DSGVTQTPKHLITATGQRVTLRCSPRSGDLSVYWYQQSLDQGLQFLIQYYNGEERAKGNILERFSAQQFPDLHSELNLSSLELGDSALYFCASGGSNSPLHFGNGTRLTVT.